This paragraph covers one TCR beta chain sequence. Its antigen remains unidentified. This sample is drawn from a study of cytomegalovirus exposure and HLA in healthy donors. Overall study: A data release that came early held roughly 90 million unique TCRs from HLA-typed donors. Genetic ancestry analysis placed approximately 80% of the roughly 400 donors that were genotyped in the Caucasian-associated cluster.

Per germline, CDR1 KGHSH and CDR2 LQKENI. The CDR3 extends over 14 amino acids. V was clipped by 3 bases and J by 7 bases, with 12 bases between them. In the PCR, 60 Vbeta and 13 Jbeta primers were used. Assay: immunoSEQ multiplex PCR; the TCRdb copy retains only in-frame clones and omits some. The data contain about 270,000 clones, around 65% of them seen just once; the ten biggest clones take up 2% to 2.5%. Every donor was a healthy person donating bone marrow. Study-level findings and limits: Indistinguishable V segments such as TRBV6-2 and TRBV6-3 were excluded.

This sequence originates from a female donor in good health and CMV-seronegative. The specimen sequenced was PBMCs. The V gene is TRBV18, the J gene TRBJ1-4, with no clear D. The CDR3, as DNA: TGTGCCAGCTCACCGGCGGGTTTGCGTGAAAAACTGTTTTTT. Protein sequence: CASSPAGLREKLFF. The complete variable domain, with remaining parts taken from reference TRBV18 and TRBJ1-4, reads NAGVMQNPRHLVRRRGQEARLRCSPMKGHSHVYWYRQLPEEGLKFMVYLQKENIIDESGMPKERFSAEFPKEGPSILRIQQVVRGDSAAYFCASSPAGLREKLFFGSGTQLSVL.